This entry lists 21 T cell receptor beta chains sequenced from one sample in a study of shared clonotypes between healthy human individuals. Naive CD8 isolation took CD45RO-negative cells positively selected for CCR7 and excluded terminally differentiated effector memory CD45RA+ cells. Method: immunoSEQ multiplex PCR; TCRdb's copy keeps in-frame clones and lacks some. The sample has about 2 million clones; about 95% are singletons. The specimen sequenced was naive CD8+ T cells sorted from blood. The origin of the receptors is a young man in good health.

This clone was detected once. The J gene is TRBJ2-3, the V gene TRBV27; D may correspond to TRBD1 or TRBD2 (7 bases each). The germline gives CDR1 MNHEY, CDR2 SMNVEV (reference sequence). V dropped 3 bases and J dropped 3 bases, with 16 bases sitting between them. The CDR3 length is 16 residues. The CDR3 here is CASSLLGGGRTDTQYF. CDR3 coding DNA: TGTGCCAGCAGTTTGCTGGGAGGGGGCAGGACAGATACGCAGTATTTT.

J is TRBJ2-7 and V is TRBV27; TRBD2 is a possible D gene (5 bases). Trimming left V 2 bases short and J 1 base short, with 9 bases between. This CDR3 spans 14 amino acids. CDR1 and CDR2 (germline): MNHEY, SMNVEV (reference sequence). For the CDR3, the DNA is TGTGCCAGCAGTTTAAGACGGGAATCCTACGAGCAGTACTTC. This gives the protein CASSLRRESYEQYF.

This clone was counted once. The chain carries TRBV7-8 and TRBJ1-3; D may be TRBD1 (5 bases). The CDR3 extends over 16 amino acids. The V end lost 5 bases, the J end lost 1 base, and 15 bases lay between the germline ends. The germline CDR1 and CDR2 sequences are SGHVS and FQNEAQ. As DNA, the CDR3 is TGTGCCAGCAGCCCCCAGAGTTGGGGGTCTGGAAACACCATATATTTT. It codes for CASSPQSWGSGNTIYF.

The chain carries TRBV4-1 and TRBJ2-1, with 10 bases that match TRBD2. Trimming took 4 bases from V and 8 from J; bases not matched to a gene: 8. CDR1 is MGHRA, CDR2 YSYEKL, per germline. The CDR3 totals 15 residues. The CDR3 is CASSPSGLASDEQFF. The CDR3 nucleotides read TGCGCCAGCAGCCCCTCGGGACTAGCGTCTGATGAGCAGTTCTTC.

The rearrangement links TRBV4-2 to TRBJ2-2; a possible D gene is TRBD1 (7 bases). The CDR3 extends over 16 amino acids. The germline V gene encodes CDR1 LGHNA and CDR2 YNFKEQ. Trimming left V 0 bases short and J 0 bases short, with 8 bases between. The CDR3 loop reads CASSQDRGANTGELFF. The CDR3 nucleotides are TGTGCCAGCAGCCAAGACAGGGGGGCGAACACCGGGGAGCTGTTTTTT.

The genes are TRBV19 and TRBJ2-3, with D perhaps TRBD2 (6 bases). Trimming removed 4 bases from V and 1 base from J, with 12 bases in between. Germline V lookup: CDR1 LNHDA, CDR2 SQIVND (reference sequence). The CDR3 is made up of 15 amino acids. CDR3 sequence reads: CASSTGLLGTDTQYF. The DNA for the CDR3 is TGTGCCAGTAGTACGGGACTTCTCGGCACAGATACGCAGTATTTT. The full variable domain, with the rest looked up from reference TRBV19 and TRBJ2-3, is DGGITQSPKYLFRKEGQNVTLSCEQNLNHDAMYWYRQDPGQGLRLIYYSQIVNDFQKGDIAEGYSVSREKKESFPLTVTSAQKNPTAFYLCASSTGLLGTDTQYFGPGTRLTVL.

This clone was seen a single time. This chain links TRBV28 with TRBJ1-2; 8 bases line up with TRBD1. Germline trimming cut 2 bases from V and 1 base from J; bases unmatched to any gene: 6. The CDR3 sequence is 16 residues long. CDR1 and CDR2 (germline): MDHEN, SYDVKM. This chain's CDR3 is CASSLGPQGVNYGYTF. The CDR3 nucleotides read TGTGCCAGCAGTTTAGGCCCACAGGGGGTTAACTATGGCTACACCTTC.

CDR3 nucleotide sequence: TGTGCCAGCAGTTACGGGCCAATCCTGCATTTT. Its protein product is CASSYGPILHF. V is TRBV6-5 and J is TRBJ1-5, with D unclear. The CDR3 runs 11 residues. Between the trimmed V and J ends, which lost 2 bases and 15 bases, there was a span of 11 bases. Germline CDR1 reads MNHEY; CDR2 reads SVGAGI.

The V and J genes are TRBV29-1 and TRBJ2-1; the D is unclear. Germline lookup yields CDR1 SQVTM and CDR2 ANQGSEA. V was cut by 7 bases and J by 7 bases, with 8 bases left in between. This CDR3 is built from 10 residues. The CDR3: CSGRGNEQFF. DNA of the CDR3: TGCAGCGGGCGAGGAAATGAGCAGTTCTTC.

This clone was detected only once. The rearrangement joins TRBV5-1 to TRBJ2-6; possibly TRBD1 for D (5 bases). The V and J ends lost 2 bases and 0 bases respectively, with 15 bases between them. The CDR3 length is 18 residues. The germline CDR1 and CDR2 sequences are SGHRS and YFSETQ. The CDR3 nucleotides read TGCGCCAGCAGCTTTAGGGCAGGGTTAAGCTCTGGGGCCAACGTCCTGACTTTC. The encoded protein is CASSFRAGLSSGANVLTF. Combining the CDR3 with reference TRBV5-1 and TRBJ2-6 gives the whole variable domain KAGVTQTPRYLIKTRGQQVTLSCSPISGHRSVSWYQQTPGQGLQFLFEYFSETQRNKGNFPGRFSGRQFSNSRSEMNVSTLELGDSALYLCASSFRAGLSSGANVLTFGAGSRLTVL.

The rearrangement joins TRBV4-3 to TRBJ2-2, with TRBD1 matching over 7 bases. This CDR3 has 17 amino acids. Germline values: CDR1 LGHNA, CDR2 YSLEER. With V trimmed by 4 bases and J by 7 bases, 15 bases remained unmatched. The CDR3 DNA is TGCGCCAGCAGCCCCTTTGGTGAGGGGGCGGAGGACGGGGAGCTGTTTTTT. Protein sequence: CASSPFGEGAEDGELFF.

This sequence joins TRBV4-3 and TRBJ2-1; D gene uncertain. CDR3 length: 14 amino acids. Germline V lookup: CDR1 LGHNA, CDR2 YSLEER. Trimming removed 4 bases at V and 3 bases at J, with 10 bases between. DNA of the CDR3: TGCGCCAGCAGCCCCCAGGACGGCTACAATGAGCAGTTCTTC. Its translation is CASSPQDGYNEQFF.

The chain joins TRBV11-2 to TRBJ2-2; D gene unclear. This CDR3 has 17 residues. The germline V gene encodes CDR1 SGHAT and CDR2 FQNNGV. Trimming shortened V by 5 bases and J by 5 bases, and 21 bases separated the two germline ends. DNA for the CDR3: TGTGCCAGCAGCGTTTCTTCCGAGTCCTTGATGACCGGGGAGCTGTTTTTT. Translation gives CASSVSSESLMTGELFF.

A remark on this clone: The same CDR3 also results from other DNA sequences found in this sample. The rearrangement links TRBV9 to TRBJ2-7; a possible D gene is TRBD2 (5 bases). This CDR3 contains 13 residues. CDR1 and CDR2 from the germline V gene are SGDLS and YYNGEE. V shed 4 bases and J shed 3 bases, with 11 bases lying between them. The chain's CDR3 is CASSPGGGYEQYF. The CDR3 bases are TGTGCCAGCAGCCCCGGAGGCGGCTACGAGCAGTACTTC.

The CDR3 loop is CAWTLDRGHEYEQYF. As DNA, the CDR3 is TGTGCCTGGACCCTAGACCGGGGGCACGAATACGAGCAGTACTTC. The chain links TRBV30 to TRBJ2-7; D is perhaps TRBD1 or TRBD2 (6 bases each). Germline CDR1 and CDR2: GTSNPN and SVGIG (reference sequence). V lost 4 bases and J 4 bases, leaving 20 bases between the germline ends. This CDR3 is built from 15 residues.

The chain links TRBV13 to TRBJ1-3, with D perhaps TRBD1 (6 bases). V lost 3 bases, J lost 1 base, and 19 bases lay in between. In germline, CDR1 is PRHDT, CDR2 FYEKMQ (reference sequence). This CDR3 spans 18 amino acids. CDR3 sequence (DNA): TGTGCCAGCAGCTTTTTCTTCGGGGGGGCCGGTTCTGGAAACACCATATATTTT. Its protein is CASSFFFGGAGSGNTIYF.

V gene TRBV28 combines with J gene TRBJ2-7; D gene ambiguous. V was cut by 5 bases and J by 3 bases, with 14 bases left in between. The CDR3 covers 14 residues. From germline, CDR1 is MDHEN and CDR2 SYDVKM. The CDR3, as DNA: TGTGCCAGCAGTAAAATTTCCGACGGCTACGAGCAGTACTTC. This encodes CASSKISDGYEQYF.

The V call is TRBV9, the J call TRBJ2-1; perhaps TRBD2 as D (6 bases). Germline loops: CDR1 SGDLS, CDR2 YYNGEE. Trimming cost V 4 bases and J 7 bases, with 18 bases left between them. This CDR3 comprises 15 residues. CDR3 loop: CASSPYRDWTNEQFF. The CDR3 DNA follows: TGTGCCAGCAGCCCATACCGGGACTGGACGAATGAGCAGTTCTTC.

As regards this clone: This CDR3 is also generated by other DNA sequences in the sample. CDR3 sequence: CASSPGQGLSYEQYF. The CDR3 DNA is TGCGCCAGCAGCCCGGGACAGGGACTTTCCTACGAGCAGTACTTC. V is TRBV5-1 and J is TRBJ2-7; 9 nucleotides agree with TRBD1. The CDR3 loop spans 15 amino acids. Germline trimming cut 4 bases from V and 1 base from J; bases unmatched to any gene: 6. Germline V CDR1 and CDR2: SGHRS, YFSETQ.

The CDR3 reads CASSLDPGWELFF. CDR3 DNA sequence: TGTGCCAGCAGCTTAGACCCCGGATGGGAGCTGTTTTTT. The chain has TRBV11-2 and TRBJ2-2; no definite D call. V shed 0 bases and J shed 9 bases, with 8 bases lying between them. In germline, CDR1 is SGHAT, CDR2 FQNNGV. CDR3 length equals 13 residues.

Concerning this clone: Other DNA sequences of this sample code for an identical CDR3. The CDR3 DNA reads as TGTGCCAGCAGCTTGCCCCGTGGCACAGATACGCAGTATTTT. It translates to CASSLPRGTDTQYF. The rearrangement joins TRBV7-9 to TRBJ2-3; D unresolved. Germline V gene sequence: CDR1 SEHNR, CDR2 FQNEAQ (reference sequence). V lost 3 bases, J lost 1 base, and 8 bases lay in between. This CDR3 contains 14 residues.